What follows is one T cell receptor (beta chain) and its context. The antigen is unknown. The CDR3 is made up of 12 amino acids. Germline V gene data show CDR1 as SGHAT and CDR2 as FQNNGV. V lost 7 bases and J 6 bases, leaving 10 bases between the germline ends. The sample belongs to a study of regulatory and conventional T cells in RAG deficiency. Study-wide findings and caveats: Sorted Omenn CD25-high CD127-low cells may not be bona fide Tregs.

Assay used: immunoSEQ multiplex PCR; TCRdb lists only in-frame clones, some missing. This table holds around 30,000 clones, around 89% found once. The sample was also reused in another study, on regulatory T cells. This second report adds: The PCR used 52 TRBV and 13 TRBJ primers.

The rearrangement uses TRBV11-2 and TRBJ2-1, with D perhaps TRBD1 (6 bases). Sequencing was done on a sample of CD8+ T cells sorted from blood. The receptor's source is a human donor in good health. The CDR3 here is CASNARGNEQFF. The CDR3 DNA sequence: TGTGCCAGCAACGCCAGGGGCAATGAGCAGTTCTTC.